Sequencing of this TCR beta chain was carried out in a study of radiotherapy plus CTLA-4 blockade in lung cancer. Study at large: Of the patients, 15% to 20% showed objective responses and roughly 30% attained disease control.

Alongside CTLA-4 blockade with ipilimumab, patients with chemo-refractory metastatic non-small-cell lung cancer received focal radiation. V gave up 1 base and J gave up 1 base; unmatched junction bases: 10. The CDR3 totals 19 residues. Looked up from germline, CDR1 is SGHRS and CDR2 is YFSETQ. Sequencing used immunoSEQ multiplex PCR; TCRdb keeps in-frame clones, though not all of them. The repertoire includes fewer than 95,000 clones, about 80% of them detected once, and 0.75% to 0.85% sits in the top ten. General study results and limits: Some TCR clones had been derived from tumors. These clones expanded in peripheral blood after radiotherapy plus ipilimumab. Early shifts in blood T cell clones, with interferon-beta, reportedly predicted response best.

Points on this clone: What it binds is not known.

The sample consisted of peripheral blood, taken from a patient treated with radiotherapy plus ipilimumab. This receptor was obtained from a human donor with non-small cell lung cancer who had stable disease on radiotherapy plus ipilimumab. This chain connects TRBV5-1 to TRBJ2-3; 12 bases agree with TRBD2. CDR3 sequence: CASSLPGLAGKDRTDTQYF. In DNA, the CDR3 is TGCGCCAGCAGCTTGCCCGGACTAGCGGGGAAAGATCGCACAGATACGCAGTATTTT.